The subject of this entry is one T cell receptor beta chain. What this receptor recognizes is not known. Per-nucleotide qualities are absent, and no much larger clonotype sits a single base away. High-throughput TCR beta sequencing profiled peripheral blood CD8+ and CD4+ T cells from healthy donors, Susac syndrome patients and multiple sclerosis patients. The Susac syndrome patients fulfilled recently defined diagnostic criteria for definite or probable disease. CD8+ TEMRA cells were enriched by FACS, while bulk CD8+ and CD4+ T cells were purified by magnetic negative isolation. Blood was drawn into EDTA tubes, processed within 24 hours, and PBMCs were isolated by density gradient centrifugation. PBMCs intended for TCR sequencing were cryopreserved in liquid nitrogen and were subsequently thawed in a 37 degrees C water bath. A purity of at least 90% was achieved for sorted or isolated CD4+, CD8+ and CD8+ TEMRA cells.

Per the germline V gene, MNHEY is the CDR1 and SVGAGI is the CDR2. The CDR3 goes from the cysteine to the phenylalanine over 16 residues. Only CDR3 DNA is held: 48 bases, read in frame from base 1. Here V drops 0 bases and J drops 1 base, and the junction holds 3 bases not matched to any gene. The sample is drawn from a study of CD8 T cells in Susac syndrome (dated by TCRdb to about 2019). At the level of the whole study: Among the sequenced Susac syndrome patients, about six had clinically active disease and about 8 were in clinical remission. The study used repertoire sequencing to test whether antigen drove CD8+ T cell activation and differentiation in Susac syndrome. At blood withdrawal, Susac syndrome patients were therapy-naive, treated with corticosteroids (with IVIg additionally given to some), or treated with IVIg alone.

RNA was extracted using the RNeasy kit, and roughly 0.5 to 1 ug of the RNA was reverse transcribed with random hexamers. TCR beta CDR3 regions were amplified with the immunoSEQ multiplex PCR assay covering 54 Vbeta and 13 Jbeta segments. To correct PCR amplification bias, a synthetic template baseline was used for both primer optimization and computational correction. As for the authors' bioinformatics: Reads were annotated to V, D and J genes according to IMGT and were analyzed with immunoSEQ Analyzer, with only productive sequences retained. To calculate clonality, Shannon entropy was normalized by log2 of the number of productive unique sequences and then subtracted from one. For each patient and control, public and private clones were evaluated within the 100 most prevalent clones. Clones were defined as Susac-specific if absent from the healthy and MS cohorts, from approximately 1,100 published viral clones and from other ImmuneACCESS disease sequences. TCRdb ran its own pipeline on the public reads, namely fastp trimming at Q25 and MiXCR clone calling, and kept in-frame beta chains. For every CDR3 protein sequence, its rows merge into one entry that carries the most common genes and DNA. These V and J calls derive from TCRdb rather than the authors' analysis. A total of hundreds of thousands of distinct CDR3 sequences appear in this sample, 90% to 96% of them only once. Around 0.093% of the sample comes from the top ten.

Here is what the overall study found, with its caveats: In patients with Susac syndrome, the CD4+ T cell repertoire showed no detectable clonal expansion. The number of individuals in the TCR sequencing and HLA analysis was acknowledged as relatively small.

This chain is built from TRBV6-5 and TRBJ2-5; the junction holds 9 bases that match TRBD1. The sequencing sample was made of CD4+ T cells from PBMCs. The receptor comes from a human donor with Susac syndrome. The CDR3 region: CASSYSPGQGQETQYF. The base sequence is TGTGCCAGCAGTTACTCTCCGGGACAGGGCCAAGAGACCCAGTACTTC.